The 28 T cell receptor beta chains reported below all come from one sample, sequenced in a study of neurological immune-mediated disorders. The time point here: longitudinal time-point 3. TCRdb redid the calling of the 5' RACE reads with MiXCR, one entry per CDR3 protein. The sample contains tens of thousands of distinct CDR3 sequences, less than 15% of which appear only once. What was sequenced was PBMCs. These TCRs come from a man under 40 in good health.

Notes on this clonotype: An end of the junction does not agree with germline; a read error may underlie this. This chain connects TRBV29-1 to TRBJ1-1; D uncertain. The CDR3 is 14 residues long. Germline V gene sequence: CDR1 SQVTM, CDR2 ANQGSEA. CDR3: CSVVFHSVNNEAFF. DNA for the CDR3: TGCAGCGTTGTATTTCATTCGGTGAACAATGAAGCTTTCTTT.

This chain connects TRBV25-1 to TRBJ2-4, with TRBD1 identical over 8 bases. The CDR3 has 17 residues. CDR1 is MGHDK, CDR2 SYGVNS, per germline. Losses at the gene ends were 5 bases for V and 0 bases for J; bases not matched to a gene: 9. The CDR3 protein is CASSTRQGAGAKNIQYF. CDR3 bases: TGTGCCAGCAGTACCCGTCAGGGGGCTGGAGCCAAAAACATTCAGTACTTC.

The rearrangement joins TRBV6-1 to TRBJ2-7; unclear D gene. Trimming removed 3 bases at V and 2 bases at J, with 5 bases between. Germline V gene data show CDR1 as MNHNS and CDR2 as SASEGT. The CDR3 consists of 12 residues. The CDR3 protein is CASSDLAYEQYF. CDR3 DNA sequence: TGTGCCAGCAGTGACCTGGCCTACGAGCAGTACTTC.

This clonotype was picked up many times. This rearrangement joins TRBV5-1 to TRBJ2-3; D might be TRBD1 or TRBD2, each matching 6 bases. The CDR3 spans 14 residues. Between the trimmed V and J ends, which lost 4 bases and 6 bases, there was a span of 15 bases. Germline CDR1 and CDR2: SGHRS and YFSETQ. This CDR3 is CASSPGALDDTQYF. Written as DNA, the CDR3 is TGCGCCAGCAGCCCGGGGGCGCTGGACGATACGCAGTATTTT.

To note about this clonotype: With a much larger clone just one base away, this may be a read error. The J gene is TRBJ2-7, the V gene TRBV5-1; TRBD1 matches 9 bases. V trimming: 5 bases; J trimming: 7 bases; junction bases outside the gene matches: 4. Germline V gene data show CDR1 as SGHRS and CDR2 as YFSETQ. The CDR3 spans 12 residues. The CDR3: CASRWTGDEQYF. Written as DNA, the CDR3 is TGCGCCAGCAGATGGACAGGGGATGAGCAGTACTTC.

This clonotype was seen only once. Likely a read error: the CDR3 ends without its conserved phenylalanine or tryptophan. The chain links TRBV5-1 to TRBJ2-2, with D possibly being TRBD2 (5 bases). Germline V gene data show CDR1 as SGHRS and CDR2 as YFSETQ. The CDR3 consists of 15 residues. The CDR3 protein is CASSLDSVNTGELFS. The CDR3 DNA is TGCGCCAGCAGCTTGGATAGCGTTAACACCGGTGAGCTGTTTTCT.

This clonotype came up many times. The chain links TRBV15 to TRBJ1-1; 9 nucleotides align to TRBD1. The germline V gene has CDR1 LNHNV and CDR2 YYDKDF (reference sequence). V shed 5 bases, J shed 5 bases, and the junction held 9 bases outside the gene matches. The CDR3 has 15 amino acids. In DNA form, the CDR3 reads TGTGCCACCAGCCCTCCGGGACAGGGAGGAACTGAAGCTTTCTTT. Translation: CATSPPGQGGTEAFF. Supplemented by reference TRBV15 and TRBJ1-1, the full variable domain reads DAMVIQNPRYQVTQFGKPVTLSCSQTLNHNVMYWYQQKSSQAPKLLFHYYDKDFNNEADTPDNFQSRRPNTSFCFLDIRSPGLGDTAMYLCATSPPGQGGTEAFFGQGTRLTVV.

This clonotype showed up many times. The chain has TRBV4-2 and TRBJ2-1; 12 nucleotides align to TRBD2. V was clipped by 3 bases and J by 6 bases; unmatched bases: 3. The CDR3 spans 15 residues. Germline lookup yields CDR1 LGHNA and CDR2 YNFKEQ. The CDR3 DNA reads TGTGCCAGCAGCCAGCTAGCGGGAGGGCCCAATGAGCAGTTCTTC. This encodes CASSQLAGGPNEQFF.

This clonotype was found many times. The V and J genes are TRBV11-2 and TRBJ2-3, with 9 bases that match TRBD2. V lost 6 bases to trimming and J lost 2 bases; unmatched junction nucleotides: 9. Germline loops: CDR1 SGHAT, CDR2 FQNNGV. The CDR3 has 16 residues. The CDR3 sequence: CASRPGSGGTTDTQYF. For the CDR3, the DNA is TGTGCCAGCAGACCGGGGAGCGGGGGGACCACAGATACGCAGTATTTT.

This clonotype was counted many times. The chain carries TRBV9 and TRBJ2-5; TRBD1 might be the D (6 bases). CDR1 and CDR2 from the germline V gene are SGDLS and YYNGEE. V dropped 4 bases and J dropped 0 bases, with 10 bases sitting between them. This CDR3 has 14 amino acids. CDR3 loop: CASSPTGNQETQYF. In nucleotides, the CDR3 is TGTGCCAGCAGCCCAACAGGGAACCAAGAGACCCAGTACTTC.

This clonotype was counted at least ten times. The chain links TRBV6-4 to TRBJ2-1; 7 nucleotides line up with TRBD1. The germline V gene has CDR1 MRHNA and CDR2 SNTAGT. Unmatched junction bases numbered 3, after V lost 3 bases and J lost 1 base. The CDR3 runs to 15 residues. CDR3 sequence (DNA): TGTGCCAGCAGTGATCAACAGGGGTCCTACAATGAGCAGTTCTTC. It translates to CASSDQQGSYNEQFF.

This clonotype was counted many times. The chain combines TRBV5-5 with TRBJ2-2; D unclear. The CDR3 covers 19 residues. Trimming pared 6 bases from V and 6 bases from J, leaving 30 bases between. The germline gives CDR1 SGHKS, CDR2 YYEKEE (reference sequence). CDR3 region: CASNPRHPRPPFKSGELFF. Written as DNA, the CDR3 is TGTGCCAGCAACCCTCGCCATCCCCGACCCCCCTTTAAATCCGGGGAGCTGTTTTTT.

This clonotype came up many times. The V and J genes are TRBV5-1 and TRBJ2-1; TRBD1 agrees at 8 bases. V lost 4 bases and J lost 5; bases outside the gene matches: 8. The CDR3 is made up of 15 amino acids. The V gene's germline CDR1 is SGHRS and CDR2 YFSETQ. In DNA form, the CDR3 reads TGCGCCAGCAGCCCTGGACAGGGAGGACACAATGAGCAGTTCTTC. Protein product: CASSPGQGGHNEQFF.

This clonotype was seen a few times. This chain links TRBV5-1 with TRBJ2-2, with D perhaps given as TRBD1 or TRBD2 (5 bases each). V lost 1 base, J lost 4 bases, and 11 bases lay in between. Germline V CDR1 and CDR2: SGHRS, YFSETQ. The CDR3 spans 15 residues. The CDR3 coding sequence is TGCGCCAGCAGCTTGTTGGGGACGGTCACCGGGGAGCTGTTTTTT. Its protein product is CASSLLGTVTGELFF. Full variable domain (outside the CDR3, taken from reference TRBV5-1 and TRBJ2-2): KAGVTQTPRYLIKTRGQQVTLSCSPISGHRSVSWYQQTPGQGLQFLFEYFSETQRNKGNFPGRFSGRQFSNSRSEMNVSTLELGDSALYLCASSLLGTVTGELFFGEGSRLTVL.

This clonotype was counted at least ten times. The chain uses TRBV12-3 or TRBV12-4 and TRBJ2-7; D is uncertain. CDR3 length equals 11 residues. The V gene lost 6 bases and the J gene lost 2 bases, with 5 bases spanning the gap. This chain's CDR3 is CASSRTYEQYF. In nucleotides, the CDR3 is TGTGCCAGCAGCCGGACCTACGAGCAGTACTTC.

Concerning this clonotype itself: It is likely a read error, because the conserved phenylalanine at the end of the CDR3 is missing. This sequence joins TRBV29-1 and TRBJ2-7, with TRBD2 matching 9 bases. The CDR3 has 16 residues. Trimming cost V 2 bases and J 6 bases; bases outside gene matches: 14. CDR1 SQVTM and CDR2 ANQGSEA come from the germline V gene. CDR3 sequence: CSVEMGRAGGPLEQYL. The CDR3, as DNA: TGCAGCGTTGAAATGGGTCGGGCGGGAGGGCCCCTCGAGCAGTACTTA.

The J gene is TRBJ2-7, the V gene TRBV5-1; 10 bases align to TRBD1. The CDR3 contains 14 residues. The V gene's germline CDR1 is SGHRS and CDR2 YFSETQ. V was pared by 3 bases and J by 3 bases, with 3 bases of the junction left unmatched. This CDR3 reads CASSSRTGGYEQYF. CDR3 DNA: TGCGCCAGCAGCTCGAGGACAGGGGGCTACGAGCAGTACTTC.

This clonotype was recorded many times. This chain uses TRBV5-1 with TRBJ2-1; D possibly corresponds to TRBD2 (6 bases). The germline V gene encodes CDR1 SGHRS and CDR2 YFSETQ. Trimming stripped 0 bases from V and 4 bases from J, with 11 bases between. This CDR3 comprises 15 residues. CDR3 loop: CASSLGGTGYNEQFF. DNA for the CDR3: TGCGCCAGCAGCTTGGGCGGGACGGGTTACAATGAGCAGTTCTTC.

In this sample, this clonotype turned up many times. The chain's CDR3 is CASSTGQGHSNEKLFF. The CDR3 DNA reads TGCGCCAGCAGCACCGGACAGGGTCACTCTAATGAAAAACTGTTTTTT. This sequence joins TRBV5-1 and TRBJ1-4; 8 bases agree with TRBD1. Germline V lookup: CDR1 SGHRS, CDR2 YFSETQ. This CDR3 has 16 amino acids. Germline trimming cut 4 bases from V and 3 bases from J; bases unmatched to any gene: 8. The full variable domain, with the rest looked up from reference TRBV5-1 and TRBJ1-4, is KAGVTQTPRYLIKTRGQQVTLSCSPISGHRSVSWYQQTPGQGLQFLFEYFSETQRNKGNFPGRFSGRQFSNSRSEMNVSTLELGDSALYLCASSTGQGHSNEKLFFGSGTQLSVL.

In this sample, this clonotype turned up many times. The rearrangement uses TRBV20-1 and TRBJ1-3; D is undetermined. The V gene lost 6 bases and the J gene lost 4 bases, with 16 bases spanning the gap. The germline CDR1 and CDR2 sequences are DFQATT and SNEGSKA (reference sequence). CDR3 length equals 14 residues. In DNA form, the CDR3 reads TGCAGTGCCGATGGTGGGGTCAACGGAAACACCATATATTTT. Translating gives CSADGGVNGNTIYF.

A remark on this clonotype: The DNA is left out, because the CDR3 cannot be placed on it with certainty; the CDR3 is given as TCRdb lists it. The chain joins TRBV7-8 to TRBJ1-4. The CDR3 is 19 amino acids long, termini counted. Germline CDR1 is SGHVS and CDR2 is FQNEAQ. The CDR3 spells CASSFYICSARATNEKLFF.

This clonotype was seen many times. The rearrangement joins TRBV21-1 to TRBJ2-7. TRBV21-1 is a documented pseudogene. There are 14 residues in the CDR3. As DNA, the CDR3 is TGTGCCAGCAGCAAAGGAGGAGAACGCTACGAGCAGTACTTC. The encoded protein is CASSKGGERYEQYF.

Ten or more counts support this clonotype. This chain joins TRBV4-1 and TRBJ2-3, with 7 positions matching TRBD1. The V gene end was trimmed by 4 bases and the J gene end by 3 bases; junction bases not matched to a gene: 4. Germline assignment: CDR1 MGHRA and CDR2 YSYEKL. The CDR3 loop spans 14 amino acids. CDR3 nucleotides: TGCGCCAGCAGCCCCAGGACAGGTACAGATACGCAGTATTTT. Its protein is CASSPRTGTDTQYF.

The sample holds one count of this clonotype. Its ends do not fully match the called genes, so a read error is possible. The rearrangement joins TRBV5-1 to TRBJ2-5; TRBD2 might be the D (5 bases). This CDR3 comprises 13 residues. The germline gives CDR1 SGHRS, CDR2 YFSETQ. The CDR3 coding sequence is TGCGCCAGCAGCGCGGTGGCCGGGGAGACACAGTACTTC. Protein product: CASSAVAGETQYF.

This clonotype has at least ten counts. V usage is TRBV5-1 and J usage is TRBJ1-5; unclear D gene. The CDR3 runs 15 residues. V lost 0 bases and J lost 5, with 12 bases in between. Germline lookup yields CDR1 SGHRS and CDR2 YFSETQ. CDR3 loop: CASSLGVTQDQPQHF. For the CDR3, the DNA is TGCGCCAGCAGCTTGGGGGTCACGCAGGATCAGCCCCAGCATTTT.

There are many counts of this clonotype. The chain uses TRBV24-1 and TRBJ2-3; 8 positions match TRBD1. V shed 5 bases, J shed 2 bases, and the junction held 2 bases outside the gene matches. The germline V gene encodes CDR1 KGHDR and CDR2 SFDVKD. The CDR3 sequence is 14 residues long. The CDR3 nucleotides read TGTGCCACCAGTGCCAGGGGGCCCACAGATACGCAGTATTTT. Protein sequence: CATSARGPTDTQYF.

This clonotype has just a few counts. This chain connects TRBV10-3 to TRBJ1-1; D gene unclear. V was trimmed by 3 bases and J by 0 bases, leaving 8 bases between them. This CDR3 has 14 amino acids. Germline values: CDR1 ENHRY, CDR2 SYGVKD. CDR3 bases: TGTGCCATCAGTGACGGGGAGATGAACACTGAAGCTTTCTTT. The encoded protein is CAISDGEMNTEAFF.

This clonotype has a count of ten or more. The chain couples TRBV5-6 to TRBJ2-4; possibly TRBD1 for D (5 bases). Germline assignment: CDR1 SGHDT and CDR2 YYEEEE. Between the trimmed V and J ends, which lost 2 bases and 0 bases, there was a span of 12 bases. The CDR3 consists of 16 residues. For the CDR3, the DNA is TGTGCCAGCAGCTTTAGAATCCAGGGAGCCAAAAACATTCAGTACTTC. Translating gives CASSFRIQGAKNIQYF. Using reference TRBV5-6 and TRBJ2-4 for the parts outside the CDR3, the full variable domain is DAGVTQSPTHLIKTRGQQVTLRCSPKSGHDTVSWYQQALGQGPQFIFQYYEEEERQRGNFPDRFSGHQFPNYSSELNVNALLLGDSALYLCASSFRIQGAKNIQYFGAGTRLSVL.